The clone carrying this T cell receptor (beta chain) has at least ten counts. The source of the sample is a study of T-cell reconstitution after alpha-beta-depleted transplantation in children. Unique molecular identifiers were incorporated when the TCRbeta library was constructed. TCRdb ran MiXCR on the PCR reads and lists one entry per CDR3 protein. The table has some 520,000 distinct CDR3 sequences, roughly 33% seen once. The TCR sequence derives from a human donor who donated a stem cell graft to a child with aplastic anemia. Material: PBMCs from the stem cell graft donor, obtained from the stem cell graft.

CDR3 loop: CSATGGGEQFF. The CDR3 nucleotides are TGCAGTGCAACCGGTGGGGGTGAGCAGTTCTTC. The chain carries TRBV20-1 and TRBJ2-1; D may be TRBD1 or TRBD2 (5 bases each). This CDR3 has 11 residues. The V and J ends lost 6 bases and 9 bases respectively, with 12 bases between them. Germline lookup yields CDR1 DFQATT and CDR2 SNEGSKA (reference sequence).